The sequence of this T cell receptor (beta chain) was determined in a study of T-cell memory formation after mild COVID-19. TCRdb reprocessed the 5' RACE reads via MiXCR and lists one record per CDR3 protein. The table lists roughly 410,000 distinct CDR3 sequences, 24% of them singletons. This CDR3 spans 14 amino acids. Trimming cost V 0 bases and J 4 bases, with 10 bases left between them. The germline CDR1 and CDR2 sequences are SGHRS and YFSETQ. This clonotype has a handful of counts. Sequenced material: PBMCs or a T cell subset sorted from them (not recorded which). The source is an adult woman who had mild COVID-19 (a few samples of this study predate the infection). Cell type and time point are not known. J is TRBJ1-2 and V is TRBV5-1, with D unclear. The CDR3 loop is CASSLGGPGYGYTF. In DNA, the CDR3 is TGCGCCAGCAGCTTGGGCGGACCCGGCTATGGCTACACCTTC.